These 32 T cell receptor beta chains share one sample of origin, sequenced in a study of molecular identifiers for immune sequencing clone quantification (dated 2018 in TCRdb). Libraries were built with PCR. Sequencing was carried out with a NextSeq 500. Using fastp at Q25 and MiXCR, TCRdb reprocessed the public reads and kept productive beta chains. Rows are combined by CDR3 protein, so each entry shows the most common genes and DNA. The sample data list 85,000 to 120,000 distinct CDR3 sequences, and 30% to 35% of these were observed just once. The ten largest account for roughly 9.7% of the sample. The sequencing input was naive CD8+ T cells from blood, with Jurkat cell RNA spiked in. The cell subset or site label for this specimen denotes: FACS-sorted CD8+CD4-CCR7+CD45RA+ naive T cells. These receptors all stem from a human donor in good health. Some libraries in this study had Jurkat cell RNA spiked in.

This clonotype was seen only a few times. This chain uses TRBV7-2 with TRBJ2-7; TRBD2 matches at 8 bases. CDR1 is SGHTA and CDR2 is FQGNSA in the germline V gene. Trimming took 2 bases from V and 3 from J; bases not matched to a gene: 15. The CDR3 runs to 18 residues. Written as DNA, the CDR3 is TGTGCCAGCAGCTTATTGGGCCCACTAGCGGAGGGGGACTACGAGCAGTACTTC. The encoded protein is CASSLLGPLAEGDYEQYF.

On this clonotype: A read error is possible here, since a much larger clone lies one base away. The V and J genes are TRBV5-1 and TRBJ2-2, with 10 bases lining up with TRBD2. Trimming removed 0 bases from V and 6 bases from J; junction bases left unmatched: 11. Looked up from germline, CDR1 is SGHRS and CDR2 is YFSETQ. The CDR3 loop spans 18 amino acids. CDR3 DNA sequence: TGCGCCAGCAGCTTGGAGGGAACTAGCGGGAAGGATCCCGGGGAGCTGTTTTTT. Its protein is CASSLEGTSGKDPGELFF.

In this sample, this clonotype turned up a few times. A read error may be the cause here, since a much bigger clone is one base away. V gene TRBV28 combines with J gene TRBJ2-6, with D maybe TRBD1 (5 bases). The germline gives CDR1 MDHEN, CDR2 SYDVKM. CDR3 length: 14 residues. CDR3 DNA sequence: TGTGCCAGCAGTCCCATCTCTGGGGCCATCGTCCTGACTTTC. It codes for CASSPISGAIVLTF.

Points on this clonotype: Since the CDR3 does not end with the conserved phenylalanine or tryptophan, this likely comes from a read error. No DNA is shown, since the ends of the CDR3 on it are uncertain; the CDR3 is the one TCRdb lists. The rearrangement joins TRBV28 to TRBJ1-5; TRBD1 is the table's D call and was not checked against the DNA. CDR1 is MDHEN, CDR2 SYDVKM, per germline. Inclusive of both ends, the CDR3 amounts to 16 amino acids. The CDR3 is CASCWPPGTSNQPPHI.

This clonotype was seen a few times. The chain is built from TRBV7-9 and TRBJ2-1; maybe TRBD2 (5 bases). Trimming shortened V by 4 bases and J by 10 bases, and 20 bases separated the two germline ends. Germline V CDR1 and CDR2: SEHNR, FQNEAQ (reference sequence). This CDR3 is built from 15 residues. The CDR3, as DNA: TGTGCCAGCAGCTCCCCTTTCCTAGCTGACCACGAGCAGTTCTTC. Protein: CASSSPFLADHEQFF.

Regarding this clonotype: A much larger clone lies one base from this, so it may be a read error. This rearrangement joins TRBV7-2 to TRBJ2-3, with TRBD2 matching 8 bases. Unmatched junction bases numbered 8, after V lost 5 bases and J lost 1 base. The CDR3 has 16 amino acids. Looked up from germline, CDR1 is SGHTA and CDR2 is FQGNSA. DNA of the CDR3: TGTGCCAGCAGCCCCTGGGTTAGCGGGGGCACAGATACGCAGTATTTT. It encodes CASSPWVSGGTDTQYF.

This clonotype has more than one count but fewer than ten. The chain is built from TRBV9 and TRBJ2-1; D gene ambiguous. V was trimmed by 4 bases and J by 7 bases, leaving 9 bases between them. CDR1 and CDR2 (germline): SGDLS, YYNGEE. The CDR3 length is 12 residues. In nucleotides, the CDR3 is TGTGCCAGCAGCCCAGCGAGAAATGAGCAGTTCTTC. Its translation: CASSPARNEQFF.

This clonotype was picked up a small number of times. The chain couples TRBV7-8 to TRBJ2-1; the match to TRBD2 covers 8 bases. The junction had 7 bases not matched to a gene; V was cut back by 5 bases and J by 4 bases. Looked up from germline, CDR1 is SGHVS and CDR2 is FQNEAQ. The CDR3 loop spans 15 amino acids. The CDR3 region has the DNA TGTGCCAGCAGCACAAGCGGGAGAGGGTACAATGAGCAGTTCTTC. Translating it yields CASSTSGRGYNEQFF.

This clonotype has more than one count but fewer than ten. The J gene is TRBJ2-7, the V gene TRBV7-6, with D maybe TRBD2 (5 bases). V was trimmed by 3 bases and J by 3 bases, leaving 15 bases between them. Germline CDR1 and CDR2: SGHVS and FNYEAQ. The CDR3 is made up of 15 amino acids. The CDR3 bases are TGTGCCAGCAGCTTTTTCGAGGGTCCCATCTACGAGCAGTACTTC. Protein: CASSFFEGPIYEQYF.

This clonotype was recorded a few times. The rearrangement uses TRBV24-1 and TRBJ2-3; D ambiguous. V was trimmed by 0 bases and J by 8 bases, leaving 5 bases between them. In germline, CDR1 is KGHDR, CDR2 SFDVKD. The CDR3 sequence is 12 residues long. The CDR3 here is CATSDLRSTQYF. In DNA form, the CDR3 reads TGTGCCACCAGTGATTTGCGGAGTACGCAGTATTTT.

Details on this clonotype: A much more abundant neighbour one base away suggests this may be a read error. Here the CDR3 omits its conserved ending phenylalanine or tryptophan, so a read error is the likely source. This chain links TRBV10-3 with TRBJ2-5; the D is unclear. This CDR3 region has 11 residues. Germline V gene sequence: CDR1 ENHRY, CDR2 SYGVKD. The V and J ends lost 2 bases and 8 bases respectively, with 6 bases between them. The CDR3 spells CAISEGSTQYL. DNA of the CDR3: TGTGCCATCAGTGAGGGAAGTACCCAGTACCTC.

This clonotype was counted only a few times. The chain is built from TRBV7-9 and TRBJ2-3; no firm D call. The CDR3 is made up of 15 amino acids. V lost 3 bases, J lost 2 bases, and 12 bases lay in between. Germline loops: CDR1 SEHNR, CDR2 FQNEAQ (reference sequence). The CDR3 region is CASSFYPPTTDTQYF. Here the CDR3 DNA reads TGTGCCAGCAGCTTTTATCCTCCCACCACAGATACGCAGTATTTT.

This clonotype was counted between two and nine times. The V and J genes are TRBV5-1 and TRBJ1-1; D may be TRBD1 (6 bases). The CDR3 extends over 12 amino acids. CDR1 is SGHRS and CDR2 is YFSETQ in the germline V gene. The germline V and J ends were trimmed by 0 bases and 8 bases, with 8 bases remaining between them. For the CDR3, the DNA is TGCGCCAGCAGCTTGGACAGGGTGGAAGCTTTCTTT. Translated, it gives CASSLDRVEAFF.

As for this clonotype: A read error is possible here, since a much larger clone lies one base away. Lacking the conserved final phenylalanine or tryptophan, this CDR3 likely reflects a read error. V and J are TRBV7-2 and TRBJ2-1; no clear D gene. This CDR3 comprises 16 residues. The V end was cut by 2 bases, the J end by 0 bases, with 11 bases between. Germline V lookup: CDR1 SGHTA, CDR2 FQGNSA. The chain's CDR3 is CASSLSGTLSYNEQFS. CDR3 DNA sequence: TGTGCCAGCAGCTTATCAGGCACGCTCTCCTACAATGAGCAGTTCTCC.

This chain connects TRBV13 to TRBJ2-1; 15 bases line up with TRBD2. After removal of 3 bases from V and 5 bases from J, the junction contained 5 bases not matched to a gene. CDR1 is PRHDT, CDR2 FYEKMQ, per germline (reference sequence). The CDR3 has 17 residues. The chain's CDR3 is CASSFPGTSGRHNEQFF. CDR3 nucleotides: TGTGCCAGCAGCTTCCCCGGGACTAGCGGGAGGCACAATGAGCAGTTCTTC. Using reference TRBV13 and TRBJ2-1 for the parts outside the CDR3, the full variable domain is AAGVIQSPRHLIKEKRETATLKCYPIPRHDTVYWYQQGPGQDPQFLISFYEKMQSDKGSIPDRFSAQQFSDYHSELNMSSLELGDSALYFCASSFPGTSGRHNEQFFGPGTRLTVL.

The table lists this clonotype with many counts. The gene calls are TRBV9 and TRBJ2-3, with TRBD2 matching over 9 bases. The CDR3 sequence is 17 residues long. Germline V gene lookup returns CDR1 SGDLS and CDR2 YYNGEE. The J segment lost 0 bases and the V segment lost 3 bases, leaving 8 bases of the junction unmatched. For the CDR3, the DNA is TGTGCCAGCAGCGGGACTAGCGAGACCTCTAGCACAGATACGCAGTATTTT. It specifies CASSGTSETSSTDTQYF. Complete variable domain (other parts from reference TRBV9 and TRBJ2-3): DSGVTQTPKHLITATGQRVTLRCSPRSGDLSVYWYQQSLDQGLQFLIQYYNGEERAKGNILERFSAQQFPDLHSELNLSSLELGDSALYFCASSGTSETSSTDTQYFGPGTRLTVL.

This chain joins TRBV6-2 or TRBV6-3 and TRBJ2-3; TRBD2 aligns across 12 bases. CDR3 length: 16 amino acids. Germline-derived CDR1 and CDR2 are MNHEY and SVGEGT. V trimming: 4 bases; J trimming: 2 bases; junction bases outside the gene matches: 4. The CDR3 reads CASSLTSGSITDTQYF. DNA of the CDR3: TGTGCCAGCAGTTTGACTAGCGGGAGTATCACAGATACGCAGTATTTT.

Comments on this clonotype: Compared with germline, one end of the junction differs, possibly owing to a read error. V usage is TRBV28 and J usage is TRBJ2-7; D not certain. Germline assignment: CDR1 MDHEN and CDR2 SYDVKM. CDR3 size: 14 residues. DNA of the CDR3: TGTGCCAGCAGTTTTTTGGGTACCTCCTACGAGCTGTACTTC. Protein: CASSFLGTSYELYF.

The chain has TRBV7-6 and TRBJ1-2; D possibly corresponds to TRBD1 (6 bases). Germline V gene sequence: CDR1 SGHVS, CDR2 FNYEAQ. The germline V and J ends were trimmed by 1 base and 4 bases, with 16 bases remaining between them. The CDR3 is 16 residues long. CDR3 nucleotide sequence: TGTGCCAGCAGCTTAGATGGCAGGGGTCTAGTCTATGGCTACACCTTC. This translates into CASSLDGRGLVYGYTF.

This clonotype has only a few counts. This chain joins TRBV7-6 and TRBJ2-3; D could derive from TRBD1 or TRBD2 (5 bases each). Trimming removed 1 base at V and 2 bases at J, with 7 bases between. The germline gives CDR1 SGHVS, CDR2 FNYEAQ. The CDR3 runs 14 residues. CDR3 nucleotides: TGTGCCAGCAGCTTAGGGGGGTTCACAGATACGCAGTATTTT. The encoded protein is CASSLGGFTDTQYF.

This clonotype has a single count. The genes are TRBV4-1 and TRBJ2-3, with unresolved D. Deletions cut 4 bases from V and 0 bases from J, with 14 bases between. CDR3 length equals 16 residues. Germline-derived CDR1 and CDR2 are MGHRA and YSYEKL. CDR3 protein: CASSRDSRTSTDTQYF. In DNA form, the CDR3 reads TGCGCCAGCAGCCGAGATAGCAGAACTAGCACAGATACGCAGTATTTT.

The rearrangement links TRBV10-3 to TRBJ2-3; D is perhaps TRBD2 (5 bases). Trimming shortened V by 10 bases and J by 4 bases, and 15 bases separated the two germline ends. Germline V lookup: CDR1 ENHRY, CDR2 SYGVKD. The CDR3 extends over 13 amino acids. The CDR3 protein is CATGGQPADTQYF. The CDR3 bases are TGTGCCACCGGAGGCCAGCCAGCAGATACGCAGTATTTT.

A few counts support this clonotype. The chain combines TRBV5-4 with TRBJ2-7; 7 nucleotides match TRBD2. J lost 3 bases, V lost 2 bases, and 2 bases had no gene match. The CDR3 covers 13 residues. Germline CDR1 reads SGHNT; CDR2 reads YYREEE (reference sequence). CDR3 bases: TGTGCCAGCAGCTTCGGGGACTACTACGAGCAGTACTTC. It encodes CASSFGDYYEQYF.

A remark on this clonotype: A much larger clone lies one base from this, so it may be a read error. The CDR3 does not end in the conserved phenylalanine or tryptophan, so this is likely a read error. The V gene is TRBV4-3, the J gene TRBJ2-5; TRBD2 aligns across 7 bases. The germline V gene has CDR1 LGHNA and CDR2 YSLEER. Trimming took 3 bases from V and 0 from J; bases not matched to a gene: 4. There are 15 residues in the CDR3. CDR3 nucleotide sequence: TGCGCCAGCAGCCAGTCAACTAGCGACCAAGAGACCCAGTACATC. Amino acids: CASSQSTSDQETQYI.

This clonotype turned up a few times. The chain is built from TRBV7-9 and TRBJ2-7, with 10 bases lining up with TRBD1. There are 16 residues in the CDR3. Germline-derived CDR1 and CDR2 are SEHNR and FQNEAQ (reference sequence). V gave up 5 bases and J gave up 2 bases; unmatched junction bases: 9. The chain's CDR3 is CASSPTLDRGPYEQYF. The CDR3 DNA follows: TGTGCCAGCAGCCCGACACTTGACAGGGGGCCCTACGAGCAGTACTTC.

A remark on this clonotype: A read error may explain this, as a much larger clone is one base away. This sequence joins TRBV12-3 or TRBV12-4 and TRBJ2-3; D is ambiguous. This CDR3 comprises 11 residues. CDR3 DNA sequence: TGTGCCAGCAGTTTCTGGGATACGCAGTTTTTT. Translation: CASSFWDTQFF.

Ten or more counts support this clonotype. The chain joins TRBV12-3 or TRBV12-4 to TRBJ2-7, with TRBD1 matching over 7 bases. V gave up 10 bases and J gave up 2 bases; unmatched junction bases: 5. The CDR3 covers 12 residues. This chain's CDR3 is CATRDRTYEQYF. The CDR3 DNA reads TGTGCCACTCGGGACAGAACCTACGAGCAGTACTTC.

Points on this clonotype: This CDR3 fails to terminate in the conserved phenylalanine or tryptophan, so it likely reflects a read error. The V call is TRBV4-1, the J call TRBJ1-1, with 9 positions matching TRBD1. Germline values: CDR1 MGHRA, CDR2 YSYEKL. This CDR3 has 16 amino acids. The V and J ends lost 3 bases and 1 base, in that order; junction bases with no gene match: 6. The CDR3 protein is CASSHQSDRGNTEAFL. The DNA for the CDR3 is TGCGCCAGCAGCCACCAATCGGACAGGGGGAACACTGAAGCTTTCCTT.

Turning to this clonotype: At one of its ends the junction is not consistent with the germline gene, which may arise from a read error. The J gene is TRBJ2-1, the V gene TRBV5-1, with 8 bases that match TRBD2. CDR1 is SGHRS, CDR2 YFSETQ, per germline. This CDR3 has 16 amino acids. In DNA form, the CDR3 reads TGCGCCAGCAGCTTGGGGCTAGCGGGTCCCTACAATGAGCAATTCTTC. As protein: CASSLGLAGPYNEQFF. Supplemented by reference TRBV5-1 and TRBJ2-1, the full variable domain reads KAGVTQTPRYLIKTRGQQVTLSCSPISGHRSVSWYQQTPGQGLQFLFEYFSETQRNKGNFPGRFSGRQFSNSRSEMNVSTLELGDSALYLCASSLGLAGPYNEQFFGPGTRLTVL.

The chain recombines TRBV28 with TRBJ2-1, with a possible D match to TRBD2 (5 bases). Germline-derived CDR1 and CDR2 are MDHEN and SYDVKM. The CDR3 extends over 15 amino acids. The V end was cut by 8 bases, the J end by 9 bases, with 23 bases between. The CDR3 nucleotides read TGTGCCAGCTGGGATGGGCGGGTGGGTCGGGTTGAGCAGTTCTTC. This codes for CASWDGRVGRVEQFF.

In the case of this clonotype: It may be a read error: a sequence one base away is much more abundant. The CDR3 DNA reads as TGTGCCATCAGTGATCCGGTGCCGGACGCAATGCCCCAGCATTTT. Its protein product is CAISDPVPDAMPQHF. The chain uses TRBV10-3 and TRBJ1-5; no definite D call. The CDR3 contains 15 residues. CDR1 and CDR2 (germline): ENHRY, SYGVKD. Trimming pared 3 bases from V and 9 bases from J, leaving 18 bases between.

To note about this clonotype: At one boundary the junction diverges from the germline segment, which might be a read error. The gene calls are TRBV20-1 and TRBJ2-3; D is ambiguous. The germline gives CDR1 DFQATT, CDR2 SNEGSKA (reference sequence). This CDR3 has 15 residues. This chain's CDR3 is CSARGQHPGTDTQYF. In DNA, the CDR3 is TGCAGTGCCAGAGGTCAGCACCCGGGCACAGATACGCAGTATTTT.